This T cell receptor (beta chain) originates from a study of blood T cell repertoires in COVID-19. The wider study: PBMCs, B-cell-depleted T cells, or T cells were the source of the cDNA or gDNA that made up the material.

This clone came up once. Generated by immunoSEQ multiplex PCR, the TCRdb table keeps only in-frame clones and is missing some. This sample has around 140,000 clones; 80% to 90% occur once, and the top ten carry 8% to 11%. J was trimmed by 5 bases and V by 0 bases; bases with no gene match: 15. Per the germline V gene, CDR1 is MGHRA and CDR2 is YSYEKL. This CDR3 spans 18 amino acids. This chain uses TRBV4-1 with TRBJ2-5; 7 nucleotides align to TRBD2. The sequence was obtained from a man aged 55 to 69 with active or convalescent COVID-19. The sample consisted of peripheral blood. The CDR3 sequence: CASSQDKSGATLGETQYF. The CDR3 nucleotides are TGCGCCAGCAGCCAAGATAAGAGCGGGGCTACCCTTGGGGAGACCCAGTACTTC.